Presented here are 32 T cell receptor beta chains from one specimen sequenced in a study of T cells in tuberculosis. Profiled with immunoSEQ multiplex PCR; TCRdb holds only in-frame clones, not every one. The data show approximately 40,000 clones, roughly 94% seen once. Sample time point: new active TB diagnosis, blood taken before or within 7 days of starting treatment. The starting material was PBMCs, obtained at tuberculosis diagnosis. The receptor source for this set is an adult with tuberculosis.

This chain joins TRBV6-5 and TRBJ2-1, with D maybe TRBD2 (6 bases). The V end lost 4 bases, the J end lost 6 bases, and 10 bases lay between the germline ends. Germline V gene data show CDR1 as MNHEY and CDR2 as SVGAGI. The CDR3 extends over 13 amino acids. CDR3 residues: CASSWGVANEQFF. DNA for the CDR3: TGTGCCAGCAGTTGGGGGGTAGCCAATGAGCAGTTCTTC.

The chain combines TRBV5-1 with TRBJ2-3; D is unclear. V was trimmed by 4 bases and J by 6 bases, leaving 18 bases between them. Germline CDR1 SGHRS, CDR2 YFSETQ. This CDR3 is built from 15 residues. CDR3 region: CASSPGATFSDTQYF. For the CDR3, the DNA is TGCGCCAGCAGCCCCGGAGCGACCTTCTCGGATACGCAGTATTTT.

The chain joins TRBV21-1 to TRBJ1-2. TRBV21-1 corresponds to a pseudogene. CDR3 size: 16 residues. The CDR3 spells CASSKLGCGTVYGYTF. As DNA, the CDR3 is TGTGCCAGCAGCAAACTAGGATGCGGCACCGTCTATGGCTACACCTTC.

CDR3 in DNA: TGTGCCATCGGGACAGGGCCGAACTATGGCTACACCTTC. This translates into CAIGTGPNYGYTF. The chain carries TRBV10-3 and TRBJ1-2; 9 bases are shared with TRBD1. V trimming: 8 bases; J trimming: 2 bases; junction bases outside the gene matches: 3. CDR1 and CDR2 (germline): ENHRY, SYGVKD. This CDR3 has 13 residues.

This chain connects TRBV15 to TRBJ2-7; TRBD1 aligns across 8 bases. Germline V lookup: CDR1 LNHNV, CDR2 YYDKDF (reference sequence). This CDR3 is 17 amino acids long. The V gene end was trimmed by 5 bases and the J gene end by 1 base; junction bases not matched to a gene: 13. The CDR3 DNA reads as TGTGCCACCAGCGGGATAAACAGGGGGTTAATGTCCTACGAGCAGTACTTC. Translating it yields CATSGINRGLMSYEQYF. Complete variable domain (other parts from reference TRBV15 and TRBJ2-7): DAMVIQNPRYQVTQFGKPVTLSCSQTLNHNVMYWYQQKSSQAPKLLFHYYDKDFNNEADTPDNFQSRRPNTSFCFLDIRSPGLGDTAMYLCATSGINRGLMSYEQYFGPGTRLTVT.

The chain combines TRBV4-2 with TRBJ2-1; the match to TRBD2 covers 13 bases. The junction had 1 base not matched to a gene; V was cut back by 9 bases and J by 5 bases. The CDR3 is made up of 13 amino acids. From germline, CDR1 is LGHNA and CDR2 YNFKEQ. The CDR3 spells CASGTSGDNEQFF. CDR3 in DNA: TGTGCCAGTGGGACTAGCGGGGACAATGAGCAGTTCTTC.

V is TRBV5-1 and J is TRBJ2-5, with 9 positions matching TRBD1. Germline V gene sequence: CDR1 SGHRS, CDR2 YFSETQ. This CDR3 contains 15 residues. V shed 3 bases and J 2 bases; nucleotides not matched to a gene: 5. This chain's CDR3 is CASSSGTGRQETQYF. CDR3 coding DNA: TGCGCCAGCAGCTCAGGGACAGGGAGGCAAGAGACCCAGTACTTC.

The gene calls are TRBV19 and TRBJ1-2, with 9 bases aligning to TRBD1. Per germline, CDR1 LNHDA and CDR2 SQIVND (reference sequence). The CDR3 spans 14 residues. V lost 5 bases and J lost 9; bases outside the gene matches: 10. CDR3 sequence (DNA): TGTGCCAGTAGTCCCCAGGGACAGGGCTTCAGCTACACCTTC. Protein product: CASSPQGQGFSYTF.

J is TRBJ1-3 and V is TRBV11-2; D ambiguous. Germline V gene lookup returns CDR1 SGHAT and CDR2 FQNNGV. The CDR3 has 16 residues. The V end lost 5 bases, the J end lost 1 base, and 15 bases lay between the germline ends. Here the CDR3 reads CASSPPSPRSGNTIYF. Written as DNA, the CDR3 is TGTGCCAGCAGCCCTCCTTCGCCCAGGTCTGGAAACACCATATATTTT.

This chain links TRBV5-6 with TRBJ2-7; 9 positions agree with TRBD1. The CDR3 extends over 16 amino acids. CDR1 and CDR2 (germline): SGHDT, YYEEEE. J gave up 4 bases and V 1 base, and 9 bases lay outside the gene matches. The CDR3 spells CASSLRQGVHPYEQYF. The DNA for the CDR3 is TGTGCCAGCAGCTTGCGACAGGGGGTACATCCGTACGAGCAGTACTTC.

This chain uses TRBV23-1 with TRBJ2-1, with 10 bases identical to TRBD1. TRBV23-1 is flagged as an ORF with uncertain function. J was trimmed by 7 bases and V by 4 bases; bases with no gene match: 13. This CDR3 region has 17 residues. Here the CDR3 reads CASSPGAGTGAKNEQFF. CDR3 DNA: TGCGCCAGCAGTCCCGGGGCGGGGACAGGGGCCAAAAATGAGCAGTTCTTC.

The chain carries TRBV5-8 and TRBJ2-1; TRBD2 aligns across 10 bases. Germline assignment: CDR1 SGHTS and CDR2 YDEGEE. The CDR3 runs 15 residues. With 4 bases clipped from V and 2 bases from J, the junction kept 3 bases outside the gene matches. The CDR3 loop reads CASSLLAGTYNEQFF. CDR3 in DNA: TGTGCCAGCAGCCTACTAGCGGGAACCTACAATGAGCAGTTCTTC.

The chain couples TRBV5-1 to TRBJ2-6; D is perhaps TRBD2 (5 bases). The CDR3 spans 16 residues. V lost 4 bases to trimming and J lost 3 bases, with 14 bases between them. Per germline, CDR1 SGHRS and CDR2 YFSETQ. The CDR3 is CASSPRTGGGANVLTF. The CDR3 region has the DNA TGCGCCAGCAGCCCTCGGACTGGAGGTGGGGCCAACGTCCTGACTTTC.

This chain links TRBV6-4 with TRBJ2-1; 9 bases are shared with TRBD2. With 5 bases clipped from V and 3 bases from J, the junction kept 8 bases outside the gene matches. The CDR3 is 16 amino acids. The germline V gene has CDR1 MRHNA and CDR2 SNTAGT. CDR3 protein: CASSRSSGDGYNEQFF. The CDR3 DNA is TGTGCCAGCAGTCGATCTAGCGGGGACGGCTACAATGAGCAGTTCTTC.

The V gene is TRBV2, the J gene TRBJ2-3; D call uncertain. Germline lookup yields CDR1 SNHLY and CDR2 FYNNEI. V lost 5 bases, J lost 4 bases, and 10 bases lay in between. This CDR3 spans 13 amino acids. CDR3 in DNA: TGTGCCAGCAGTTCCCTAGACGCAGATACGCAGTATTTT. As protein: CASSSLDADTQYF.

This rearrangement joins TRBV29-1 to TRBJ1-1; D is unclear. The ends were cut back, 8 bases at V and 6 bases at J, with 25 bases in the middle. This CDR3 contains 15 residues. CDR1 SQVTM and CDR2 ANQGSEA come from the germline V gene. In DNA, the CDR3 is TGCAGCCTCCGCCGAGACACTAGAGGGATCGCTGAAGCTTTCTTT. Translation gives CSLRRDTRGIAEAFF. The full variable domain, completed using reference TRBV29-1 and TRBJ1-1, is SAVISQKPSRDICQRGTSLTIQCQVDSQVTMMFWYRQQPGQSLTLIATANQGSEATYESGFVIDKFPISRPNLTFSTLTVSNMSPEDSSIYLCSLRRDTRGIAEAFFGQGTRLTVV.

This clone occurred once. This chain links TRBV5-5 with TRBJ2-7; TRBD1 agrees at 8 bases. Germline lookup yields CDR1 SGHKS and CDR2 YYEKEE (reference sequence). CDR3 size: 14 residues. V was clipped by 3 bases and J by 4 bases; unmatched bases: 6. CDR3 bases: TGTGCCAGCAGCTCACAGGGGGGCGGGTACGAGCAGTACTTC. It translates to CASSSQGGGYEQYF.

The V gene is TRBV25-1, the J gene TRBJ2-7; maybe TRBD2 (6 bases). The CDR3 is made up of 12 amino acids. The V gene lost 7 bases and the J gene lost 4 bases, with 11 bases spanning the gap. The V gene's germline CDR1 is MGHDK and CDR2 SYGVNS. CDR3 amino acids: CASTEGGYEQYF. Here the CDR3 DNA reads TGTGCCAGCACCGAGGGAGGATACGAGCAGTACTTC.

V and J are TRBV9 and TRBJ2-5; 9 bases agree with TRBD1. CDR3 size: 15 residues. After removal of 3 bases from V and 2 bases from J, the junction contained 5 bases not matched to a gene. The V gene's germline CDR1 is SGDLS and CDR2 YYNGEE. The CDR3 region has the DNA TGTGCCAGCAGCGAGGACAGGGGTCGGCAAGAGACCCAGTACTTC. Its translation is CASSEDRGRQETQYF.

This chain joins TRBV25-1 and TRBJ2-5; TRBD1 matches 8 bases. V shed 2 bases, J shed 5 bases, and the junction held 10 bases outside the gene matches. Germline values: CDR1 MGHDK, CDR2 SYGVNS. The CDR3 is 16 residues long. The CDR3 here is CASSELTPGGPETQYF. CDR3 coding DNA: TGTGCCAGCAGTGAACTCACGCCAGGGGGCCCCGAGACCCAGTACTTC. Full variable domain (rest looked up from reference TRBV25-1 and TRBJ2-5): EADIYQTPRYLVIGTGKKITLECSQTMGHDKMYWYQQDPGMELHLIHYSYGVNSTEKGDLSSESTVSRIRTEHFPLTLESARPSHTSQYLCASSELTPGGPETQYFGPGTRLLVL.

The CDR3 DNA sequence: TGCGCCAGCAGCTCACTATCTAACTCCTACGAGCAGTACTTC. Protein product: CASSSLSNSYEQYF. The chain employs TRBV5-1 and TRBJ2-7; D not certain. V dropped 3 bases and J dropped 0 bases, with 10 bases sitting between them. The length of the CDR3 is 14 residues. Germline V gene sequence: CDR1 SGHRS, CDR2 YFSETQ. Together with reference TRBV5-1 and TRBJ2-7, the CDR3 gives the full variable domain: KAGVTQTPRYLIKTRGQQVTLSCSPISGHRSVSWYQQTPGQGLQFLFEYFSETQRNKGNFPGRFSGRQFSNSRSEMNVSTLELGDSALYLCASSSLSNSYEQYFGPGTRLTVT.

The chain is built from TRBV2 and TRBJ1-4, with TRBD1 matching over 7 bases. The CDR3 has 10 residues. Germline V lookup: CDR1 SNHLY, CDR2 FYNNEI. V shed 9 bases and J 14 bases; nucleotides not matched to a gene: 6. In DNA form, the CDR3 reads TGTGCCAGTCGACAGGGAACCCTGTTTTTT. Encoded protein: CASRQGTLFF.

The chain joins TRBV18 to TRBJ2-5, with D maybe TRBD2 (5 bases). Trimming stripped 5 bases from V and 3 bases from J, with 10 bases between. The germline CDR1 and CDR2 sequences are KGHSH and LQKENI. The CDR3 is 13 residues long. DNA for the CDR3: TGTGCCAGCTCATACCCGGGGAAAGAGACCCAGTACTTC. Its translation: CASSYPGKETQYF.

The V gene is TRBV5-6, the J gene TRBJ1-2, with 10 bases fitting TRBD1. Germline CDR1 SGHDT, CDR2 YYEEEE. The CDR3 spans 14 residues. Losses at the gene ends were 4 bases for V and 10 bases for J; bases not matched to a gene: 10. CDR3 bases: TGTGCCAGCAGCCTATGGACAGGGGGAATCGACTACACCTTC. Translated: CASSLWTGGIDYTF.

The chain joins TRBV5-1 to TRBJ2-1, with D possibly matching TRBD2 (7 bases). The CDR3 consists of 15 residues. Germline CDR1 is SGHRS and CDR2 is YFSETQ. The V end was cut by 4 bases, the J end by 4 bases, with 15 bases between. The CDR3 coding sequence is TGCGCCAGCAGCCTGACGGGGGGCGTATACAATGAGCAGTTCTTC. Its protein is CASSLTGGVYNEQFF.

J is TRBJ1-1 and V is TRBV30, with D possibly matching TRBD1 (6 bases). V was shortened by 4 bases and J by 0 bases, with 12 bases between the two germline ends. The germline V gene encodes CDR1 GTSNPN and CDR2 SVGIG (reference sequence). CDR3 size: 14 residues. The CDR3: CAWKLDSLNTEAFF. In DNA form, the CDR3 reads TGTGCCTGGAAGTTGGACAGCTTGAACACTGAAGCTTTCTTT.

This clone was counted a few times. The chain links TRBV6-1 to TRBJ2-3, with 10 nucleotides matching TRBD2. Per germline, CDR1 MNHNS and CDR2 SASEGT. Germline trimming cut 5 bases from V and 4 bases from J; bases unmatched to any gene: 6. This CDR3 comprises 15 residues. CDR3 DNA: TGTGCCAGCAGTACGGGACTAGCGAGGGCAGATACGCAGTATTTT. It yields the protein CASSTGLARADTQYF.

CDR3 sequence reads: CASRQGYEQYF. CDR3 sequence (DNA): TGTGCCAGCAGACAGGGCTACGAGCAGTACTTC. The chain joins TRBV9 to TRBJ2-7; weak D call: TRBD1 (6 bases). The length of the CDR3 is 11 residues. Germline V gene sequence: CDR1 SGDLS, CDR2 YYNGEE. Between the trimmed V and J ends, which lost 5 bases and 3 bases, there was a span of 6 bases.

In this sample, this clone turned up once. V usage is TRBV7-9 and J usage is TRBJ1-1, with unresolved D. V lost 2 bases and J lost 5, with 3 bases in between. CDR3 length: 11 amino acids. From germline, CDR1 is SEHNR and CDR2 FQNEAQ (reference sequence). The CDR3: CASSLSTEAFF. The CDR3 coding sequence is TGTGCCAGCAGCTTATCTACTGAAGCTTTCTTT.

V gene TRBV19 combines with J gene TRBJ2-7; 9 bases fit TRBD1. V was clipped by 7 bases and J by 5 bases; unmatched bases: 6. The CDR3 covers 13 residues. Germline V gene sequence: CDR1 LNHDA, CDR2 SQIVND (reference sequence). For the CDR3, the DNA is TGTGCCAGTACCATTGGGACAGGGAACGAGCAGTACTTC. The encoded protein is CASTIGTGNEQYF.

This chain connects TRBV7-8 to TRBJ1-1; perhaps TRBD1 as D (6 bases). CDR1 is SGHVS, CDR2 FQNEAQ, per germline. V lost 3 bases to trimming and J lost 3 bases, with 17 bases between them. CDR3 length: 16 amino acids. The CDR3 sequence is CASSLGDRKAYTEAFF. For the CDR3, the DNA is TGTGCCAGCAGCTTGGGTGACAGGAAAGCTTACACTGAAGCTTTCTTT.

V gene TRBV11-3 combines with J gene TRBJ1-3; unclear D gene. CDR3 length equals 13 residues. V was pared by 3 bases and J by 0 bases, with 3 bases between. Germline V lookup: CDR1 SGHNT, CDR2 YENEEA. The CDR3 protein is CASSFLSGNTIYF. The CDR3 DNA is TGTGCCAGCAGCTTTCTCTCTGGAAACACCATATATTTT. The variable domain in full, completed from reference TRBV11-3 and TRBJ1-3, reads EAGVVQSPRYKIIEKKQPVAFWCNPISGHNTLYWYLQNLGQGPELLIRYENEEAVDDSQLPKDRFSAERLKGVDSTLKIQPAELGDSAVYLCASSFLSGNTIYFGEGSWLTVV.